The 8 T cell receptor beta chains reported below all come from one sample, sequenced in a study of radiation and T cells in renal cell carcinoma. Sequencing used immunoSEQ multiplex PCR; TCRdb keeps in-frame clones, though not all of them. The sample records 13,000 or so clones, about 65% being singletons. Described treatment: treatment-naive control, cytoreductive nephrectomy. The material was tumor tissue, obtained from a patient whose treatment was nephrectomy without radiotherapy. These receptors were obtained from a woman aged 80 or over with renal cell carcinoma.

The rearrangement links TRBV11-2 to TRBJ2-6; D is unresolved. The CDR3 extends over 17 amino acids. From germline, CDR1 is SGHAT and CDR2 FQNNGV. V lost 2 bases, J lost 0 bases, and 11 bases lay in between. The CDR3 DNA is TGTGCCAGCAGCTTACCCAGGTTCGGCTCTGGGGCCAACGTCCTGACTTTC. Translation: CASSLPRFGSGANVLTF. Using reference TRBV11-2 and TRBJ2-6 for the parts outside the CDR3, the full variable domain is EAGVAQSPRYKIIEKRQSVAFWCNPISGHATLYWYQQILGQGPKLLIQFQNNGVVDDSQLPKDRFSAERLKGVDSTLKIQPAKLEDSAVYLCASSLPRFGSGANVLTFGAGSRLTVL.

The J gene is TRBJ2-5, the V gene TRBV28; 7 nucleotides align to TRBD2. V was pared by 6 bases and J by 3 bases, with 7 bases of the junction left unmatched. The CDR3 has 14 amino acids. Germline CDR1 is MDHEN and CDR2 is SYDVKM. CDR3 region: CASRGIAGEETQYF. The CDR3 DNA is TGTGCCAGCAGGGGTATTGCGGGGGAAGAGACCCAGTACTTC.

The rearrangement links TRBV4-1 to TRBJ2-7; D remains unclear. Germline CDR1 MGHRA, CDR2 YSYEKL. With 1 base removed from V and 2 bases from J, the gap between germline ends came to 6 bases. The CDR3 loop spans 13 amino acids. This CDR3 is CASSQGLAYEQYF. In nucleotides, the CDR3 is TGCGCCAGCAGCCAAGGACTGGCCTACGAGCAGTACTTC.

The CDR3 nucleotides are TGTGCCAGCTCACCCGAGGGCAATCAGCCCCAGCATTTT. It codes for CASSPEGNQPQHF. This chain joins TRBV18 and TRBJ1-5, with D uncertain. The ends were cut back, 3 bases at V and 2 bases at J, with 5 bases in the middle. The CDR3 loop spans 13 amino acids. From germline, CDR1 is KGHSH and CDR2 LQKENI.

This clone is classed as medium-sized (0.01 to 0.1%). The chain links TRBV6-1 to TRBJ2-5, with 11 nucleotides matching TRBD2. Germline values: CDR1 MNHNS, CDR2 SASEGT. After removal of 2 bases from V and 1 base from J, the junction contained 0 bases not matched to a gene. The CDR3 loop spans 15 amino acids. For the CDR3, the DNA is TGTGCCAGCAGTGAACTAGCGGGGGGCCAAGAGACCCAGTACTTC. Translation: CASSELAGGQETQYF.

V usage is TRBV4-3 and J usage is TRBJ1-2; possibly TRBD1 for D (6 bases). V was trimmed by 0 bases and J by 2 bases, leaving 16 bases between them. Germline assignment: CDR1 LGHNA and CDR2 YSLEER. This CDR3 is built from 17 residues. CDR3 loop: CASSQDNWFGQNYGYTF. Here the CDR3 DNA reads TGCGCCAGCAGCCAAGATAATTGGTTCGGACAGAACTATGGCTACACCTTC.

The chain joins TRBV10-1 to TRBJ2-4; D perhaps matches TRBD1 (5 bases). Trimming took 11 bases from V and 0 from J, leaving 14 bases between them. Germline V lookup: CDR1 WNHNN, CDR2 SYGVQD (reference sequence). The CDR3 runs 14 residues. The DNA of the CDR3 is TGCGCCGGAGCTGAGACAGTAGCCAAAAACATTCAGTACTTC. Its protein product is CAGAETVAKNIQYF.

This clone counts as large. The V gene is TRBV5-1, the J gene TRBJ1-6, with D perhaps TRBD1 (5 bases). The CDR3 loop spans 17 amino acids. CDR1 and CDR2 from the germline V gene are SGHRS and YFSETQ. With 3 bases removed from V and 2 bases from J, the gap between germline ends came to 15 bases. This chain's CDR3 is CASSSIAGTTYNSPLHF. The CDR3 region has the DNA TGCGCCAGCAGCTCGATCGCAGGGACCACCTATAATTCACCCCTCCACTTT.